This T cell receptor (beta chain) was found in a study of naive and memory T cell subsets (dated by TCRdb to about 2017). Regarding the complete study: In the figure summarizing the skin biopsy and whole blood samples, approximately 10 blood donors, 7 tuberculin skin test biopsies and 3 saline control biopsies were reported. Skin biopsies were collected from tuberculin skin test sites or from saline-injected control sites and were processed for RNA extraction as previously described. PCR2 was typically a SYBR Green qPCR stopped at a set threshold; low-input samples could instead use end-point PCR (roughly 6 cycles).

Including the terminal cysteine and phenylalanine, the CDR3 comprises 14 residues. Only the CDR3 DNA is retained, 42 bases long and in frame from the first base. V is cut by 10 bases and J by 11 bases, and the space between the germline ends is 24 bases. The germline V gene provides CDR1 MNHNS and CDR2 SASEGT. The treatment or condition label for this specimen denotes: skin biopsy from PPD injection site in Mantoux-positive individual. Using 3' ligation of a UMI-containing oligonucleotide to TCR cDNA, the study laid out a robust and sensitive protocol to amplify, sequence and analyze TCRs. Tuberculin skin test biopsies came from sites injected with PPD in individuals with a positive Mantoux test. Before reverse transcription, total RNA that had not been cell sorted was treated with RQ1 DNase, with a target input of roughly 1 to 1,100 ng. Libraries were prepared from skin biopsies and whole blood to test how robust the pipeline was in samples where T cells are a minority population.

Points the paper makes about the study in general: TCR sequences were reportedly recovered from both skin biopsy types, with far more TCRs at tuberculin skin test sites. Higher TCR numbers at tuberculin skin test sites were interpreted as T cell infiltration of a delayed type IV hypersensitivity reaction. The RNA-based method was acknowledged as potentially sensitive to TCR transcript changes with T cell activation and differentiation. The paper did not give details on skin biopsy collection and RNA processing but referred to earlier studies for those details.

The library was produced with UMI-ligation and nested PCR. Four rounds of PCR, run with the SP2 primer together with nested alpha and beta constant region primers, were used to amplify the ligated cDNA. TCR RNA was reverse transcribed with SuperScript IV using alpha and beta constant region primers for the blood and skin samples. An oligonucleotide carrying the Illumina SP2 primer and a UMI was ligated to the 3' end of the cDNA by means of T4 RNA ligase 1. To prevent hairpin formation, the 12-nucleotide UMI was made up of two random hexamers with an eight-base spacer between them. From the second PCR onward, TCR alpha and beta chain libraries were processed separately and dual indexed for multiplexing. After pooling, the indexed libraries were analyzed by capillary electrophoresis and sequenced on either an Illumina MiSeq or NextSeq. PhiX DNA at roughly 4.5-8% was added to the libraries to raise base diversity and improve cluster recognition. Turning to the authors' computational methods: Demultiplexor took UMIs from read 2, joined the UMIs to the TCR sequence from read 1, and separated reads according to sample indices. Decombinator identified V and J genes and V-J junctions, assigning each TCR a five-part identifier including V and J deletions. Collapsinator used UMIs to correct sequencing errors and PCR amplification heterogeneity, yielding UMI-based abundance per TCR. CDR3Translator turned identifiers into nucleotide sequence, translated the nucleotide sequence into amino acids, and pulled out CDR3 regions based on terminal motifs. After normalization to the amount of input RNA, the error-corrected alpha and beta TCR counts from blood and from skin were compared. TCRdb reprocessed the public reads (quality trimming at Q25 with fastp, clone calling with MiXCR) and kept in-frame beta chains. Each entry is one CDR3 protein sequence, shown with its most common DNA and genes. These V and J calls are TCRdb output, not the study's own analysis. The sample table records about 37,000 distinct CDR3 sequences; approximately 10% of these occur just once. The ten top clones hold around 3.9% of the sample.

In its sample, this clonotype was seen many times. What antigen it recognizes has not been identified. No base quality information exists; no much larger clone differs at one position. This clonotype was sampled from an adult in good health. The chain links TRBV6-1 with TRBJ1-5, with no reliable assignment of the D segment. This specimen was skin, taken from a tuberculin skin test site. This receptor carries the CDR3 CATSPTAALLAQHF. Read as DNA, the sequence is TGTGCCACGAGCCCTACGGCAGCGTTATTAGCCCAGCATTTT.